What follows are 7 T cell receptor beta chains derived from one specimen sequenced in a study of regulatory T cells in long-lasting Graves disease. Library construction for TCR beta used iRepertoire HTBI primers and Arm-PCR of CDR3 regions. TCRdb used MiXCR to reprocess the multiplex PCR reads, holding one entry per CDR3 protein. Of about 450,000 distinct CDR3 sequences listed, about a sixth were seen once; the top ten hold approximately 11%. The time point denotes: newly diagnosed GD, antithyroid drugs for less than 3 months. TCR sequences were obtained from RNA taken from PBMCs. The data also belong to a second study, concerning T cells in Graves' hyperthyroidism and ophthalmopathy.

The starting material was peripheral blood mononuclear cells (PBMCs), obtained at new diagnosis, from a patient treated with antithyroid drugs. These receptors were taken from a woman in her twenties or thirties with Graves disease.

The count of this clonotype is one. The chain uses TRBV28 and TRBJ2-5; D gene unclear. V lost 5 bases, J lost 5 bases, and 15 bases lay in between. The germline CDR1 and CDR2 sequences are MDHEN and SYDVKM. This CDR3 is built from 14 residues. The CDR3 reads CASSKQQILETQYF. CDR3 bases: TGTGCCAGCAGTAAACAGCAAATTTTGGAGACCCAGTACTTC.

The sample holds a few counts of this clonotype. This may be a read error: a much more frequent sequence differs by one nucleotide. The missing conserved phenylalanine or tryptophan at the end of this CDR3 makes a read error likely. The chain combines TRBV7-8 with TRBJ2-5, with D uncertain. Looked up from germline, CDR1 is SGHVS and CDR2 is FQNEAQ. The CDR3 totals 11 residues. Trimming stripped 5 bases from V and 2 bases from J, with 3 bases between. CDR3 coding DNA: TGTGCCAGCAGCATGCAAGAGACCCAGTACTCC. Residues: CASSMQETQYS.

This clonotype was found many times. The chain's CDR3 is CASVRSSGRATGELFF. In DNA form, the CDR3 reads TGTGCCAGCGTCCGAAGTAGCGGGAGAGCCACCGGGGAGCTGTTTTTT. The chain joins TRBV7-2 to TRBJ2-2, with 9 bases that match TRBD2. J lost 4 bases, V lost 8 bases, and 11 bases had no gene match. Per the germline V gene, CDR1 is SGHTA and CDR2 is FQGNSA. There are 16 residues in the CDR3.

With respect to this clonotype: This may be a read error, as it is one base from a much larger clone. The chain combines TRBV2 with TRBJ2-1; D uncertain. The CDR3 runs to 12 residues. In germline, CDR1 is SNHLY, CDR2 FYNNEI. Deletions cut 7 bases from V and 10 bases from J, with 14 bases between. This CDR3 reads CASIPDSYEQFF. CDR3 in DNA: TGTGCCAGCATCCCCGACTCCTACGAGCAGTTCTTC.

For the CDR3, the DNA is TGTGCCAGCTGGCCGACTAGCGGGAACGAGCAGTACTTC. This encodes CASWPTSGNEQYF. The chain employs TRBV6-1 and TRBJ2-7, with TRBD2 matching over 11 bases. The V and J ends lost 8 bases and 5 bases, in that order; junction bases with no gene match: 5. CDR1 is MNHNS and CDR2 is SASEGT in the germline V gene. The CDR3 spans 13 residues.

There are many counts of this clonotype. The chain recombines TRBV20-1 with TRBJ1-2, with no clear D. This CDR3 comprises 11 residues. With 3 bases removed from V and 6 bases from J, the gap between germline ends came to 8 bases. Germline V gene lookup returns CDR1 DFQATT and CDR2 SNEGSKA (reference sequence). The CDR3 coding sequence is TGCAGTGCTAGTCCCATTGATGGCTACACCTTC. This codes for CSASPIDGYTF.

The chain combines TRBV6-9 with TRBJ2-1; TRBD1 matches 11 bases. V was clipped by 3 bases and J by 5 bases; unmatched bases: 9. Per germline, CDR1 MNHGY and CDR2 SVAAGI. The CDR3 totals 17 residues. Here the CDR3 reads CASSYLGQGAGHNEQFF. The CDR3, as DNA: TGTGCCAGCAGTTACCTTGGACAGGGGGCAGGACACAATGAGCAGTTCTTC.